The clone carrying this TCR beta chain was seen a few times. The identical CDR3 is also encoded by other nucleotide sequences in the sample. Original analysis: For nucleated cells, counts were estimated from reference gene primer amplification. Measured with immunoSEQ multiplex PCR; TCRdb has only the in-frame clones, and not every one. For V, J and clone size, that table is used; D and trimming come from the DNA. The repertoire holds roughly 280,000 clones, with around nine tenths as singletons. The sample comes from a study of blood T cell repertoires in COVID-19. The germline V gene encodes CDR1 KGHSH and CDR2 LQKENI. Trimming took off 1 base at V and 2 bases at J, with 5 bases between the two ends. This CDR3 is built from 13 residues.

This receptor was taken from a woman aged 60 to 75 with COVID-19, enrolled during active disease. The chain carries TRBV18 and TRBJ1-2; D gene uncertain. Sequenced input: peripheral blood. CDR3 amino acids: CASSPRENYGYTF. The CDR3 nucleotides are TGTGCCAGCTCACCACGGGAGAACTATGGCTACACCTTC.